These T cell receptor beta chains were read from a single sample in a study of CD8+ T cells in alopecia areata. Data came from immunoSEQ multiplex PCR; TCRdb stores just in-frame clones and leaves some out. The table has roughly 200,000 clones, about 53% seen once. Sample: CD8+ T cells sorted from blood, taken at week 24, from a patient treated with tofacitinib. The source of these receptors is a human donor with alopecia areata. Both conserved end residues are part of each CDR3. D genes are given only for firm matches. Clone sizes are given selectively: once, few, many, or a class where the clone is expanded.

clone size: .
J gene: TRBJ2-7
CDR3 length: 14
D gene: .
V gene: TRBV7-8
CDR3 DNA: TGTGCCAGCAGCTTAGGCGGCTCTTACTACGAGCAGTACTTC
CDR3 protein: CASSLGGSYYEQYF

clone size: .
J gene: TRBJ1-4
CDR3 length: 12
D gene: .
V gene: TRBV30
CDR3 DNA: TGTGCCTGGAGCGACGGGAATGAAAAACTGTTTTTT
CDR3 protein: CAWSDGNEKLFF

clone size: .
J gene: TRBJ1-2
CDR3 length: 16
D gene: .
V gene: TRBV6-5
CDR3 DNA: TGTGCCAGCAGTTACTCGGGGACTGGAACTAACTATGGCTACACCTTC
CDR3 protein: CASSYSGTGTNYGYTF

clone size: .
J gene: TRBJ1-1
CDR3 length: 14
D gene: .
V gene: TRBV9
CDR3 DNA: TGTGCCAGCAGCGTAGCGGGGCTGAACACTGAAGCTTTCTTT
CDR3 protein: CASSVAGLNTEAFF

clone size: .
J gene: TRBJ2-3
CDR3 length: 16
D gene: .
V gene: TRBV7-8
CDR3 DNA: TGTGCCAGCAGCTTGGGTCACAGTCCTCCGGAAGATACGCAGTATTTT
CDR3 protein: CASSLGHSPPEDTQYF

clone size: few
J gene: TRBJ2-1
CDR3 length: 14
D gene: .
V gene: TRBV5-6
CDR3 DNA: TGTGCCAGCAGCTTGGGGGGCAGATACAATGAGCAGTTCTTC
CDR3 protein: CASSLGGRYNEQFF

clone size: .
J gene: TRBJ2-3
CDR3 length: 16
D gene: .
V gene: TRBV4-3
CDR3 DNA: TGCGCCAGCAGCCAAGATAGAACCTTAAGCATTATATCCCAGTATTTT
CDR3 protein: CASSQDRTLSIISQYF

clone size: .
J gene: TRBJ2-1
CDR3 length: 12
D gene: .
V gene: TRBV4-2
CDR3 DNA: TGTGCCAGCAGTCCACGGGGGAGTGAGCAGTTCTTC
CDR3 protein: CASSPRGSEQFF

clone size: .
J gene: TRBJ2-7
CDR3 length: 15
D gene: .
V gene: TRBV4-3
CDR3 DNA: TGCGCCAGCAGCCAAGAGAACGGGGGATCCTACGAGCAGTACTTC
CDR3 protein: CASSQENGGSYEQYF

clone size: .
J gene: TRBJ1-2
CDR3 length: 14
D gene: TRBD1
V gene: TRBV29-1
CDR3 DNA: TGCAGCGTTCCAGGACAGGGTGAGGACTATGGCTACACCTTC
CDR3 protein: CSVPGQGEDYGYTF

clone size: .
J gene: TRBJ1-5
CDR3 length: 12
D gene: .
V gene: TRBV9
CDR3 DNA: TGTGCCAGCGGGCAAGGCAATCAGCCCCAGCATTTT
CDR3 protein: CASGQGNQPQHF

clone size: .
J gene: TRBJ2-5
CDR3 length: 17
D gene: TRBD2
V gene: TRBV10-2
CDR3 DNA: TGCGCCAGCAGTTACGGACTAGCGGGGGGATCTCAAGAGACCCAGTACTTC
CDR3 protein: CASSYGLAGGSQETQYF

clone size: few
J gene: TRBJ2-4
CDR3 length: 16
D gene: TRBD2
V gene: TRBV18
CDR3 DNA: TGTGCCAGCTCACCAACTACTAGCGGGGACAAAAACATTCAGTACTTC
CDR3 protein: CASSPTTSGDKNIQYF

clone size: .
J gene: TRBJ2-7
CDR3 length: 15
D gene: .
V gene: TRBV2
CDR3 DNA: TGTGCCAGCAGTGAGGGACCAACCCACTCCTACGAGCAGTACTTC
CDR3 protein: CASSEGPTHSYEQYF

clone size: .
J gene: TRBJ2-7
CDR3 length: 15
D gene: .
V gene: TRBV4-3
CDR3 DNA: TGCGCCAGCAGCCCCGGGGACTTGTCTGACTACGAGCAGTACTTC
CDR3 protein: CASSPGDLSDYEQYF

clone size: .
J gene: TRBJ1-5
CDR3 length: 17
D gene: .
V gene: TRBV2
CDR3 DNA: TGTGCCAGCAGTGGGCAGAATCAAGGACGGAGCAATCAGCCCCAGCATTTT
CDR3 protein: CASSGQNQGRSNQPQHF

clone size: .
J gene: TRBJ2-7
CDR3 length: 16
D gene: .
V gene: TRBV7-2
CDR3 DNA: TGTGCCAGCAGCTTAGGTATACAGCCCAAACCCTACGAGCAGTACTTC
CDR3 protein: CASSLGIQPKPYEQYF

clone size: .
J gene: TRBJ2-1
CDR3 length: 15
D gene: .
V gene: TRBV7-3
CDR3 DNA: TGTGCCAGCAGCCCTCGGGCCTCTCCCAGGGATGAGCAGTTCTTC
CDR3 protein: CASSPRASPRDEQFF

clone size: .
J gene: TRBJ2-3
CDR3 length: 15
D gene: .
V gene: TRBV11-2
CDR3 DNA: TGTGCCAGCGACAACACGACTGTGGGAGAGGATACGCAGTATTTT
CDR3 protein: CASDNTTVGEDTQYF

clone size: few
J gene: TRBJ2-7
CDR3 length: 15
D gene: .
V gene: TRBV7-9
CDR3 DNA: TGTGCCAGCACCGATGAGGGTGGGTCCTTGTACGAGCAGTACTTC
CDR3 protein: CASTDEGGSLYEQYF

clone size: .
J gene: TRBJ2-3
CDR3 length: 12
D gene: .
V gene: TRBV7-9
CDR3 DNA: TGTGCCAGCAGTTGGAAAGGAGATACGCAGTATTTT
CDR3 protein: CASSWKGDTQYF

clone size: .
J gene: TRBJ2-7
CDR3 length: 13
D gene: .
V gene: TRBV6-5
CDR3 DNA: TGTGCCAGCAGTTACGGACAGTCCTACGAGCAGTACTTC
CDR3 protein: CASSYGQSYEQYF

clone size: .
J gene: TRBJ2-7
CDR3 length: 17
D gene: TRBD2
V gene: TRBV27
CDR3 DNA: TGTGCCAGCAGTCCCCCAAAGACTAGCGCAAACTCCTACGAGCAGTACTTC
CDR3 protein: CASSPPKTSANSYEQYF

clone size: .
J gene: TRBJ1-2
CDR3 length: 13
D gene: .
V gene: TRBV27
CDR3 DNA: TGTGCCAGCAGTGGAACGCTTACGGTTGGCTACACCTTC
CDR3 protein: CASSGTLTVGYTF

clone size: .
J gene: TRBJ1-2
CDR3 length: 13
D gene: .
V gene: TRBV6-6
CDR3 DNA: TGTGCCAGCAGTTACGAGGGAGCCGATGGCTACACCTTC
CDR3 protein: CASSYEGADGYTF

clone size: .
J gene: TRBJ2-5
CDR3 length: 16
D gene: .
V gene: TRBV29-1
CDR3 DNA: TGCAGCGTTGAGGGGGGCACTAGCTCGGCTAGCGGGACCCAGTACTTC
CDR3 protein: CSVEGGTSSASGTQYF

clone size: .
J gene: TRBJ1-1
CDR3 length: 12
D gene: TRBD1
V gene: TRBV29-1
CDR3 DNA: TGCAGCGTTAGACAGGGAGGCACTGAAGCTTTCTTT
CDR3 protein: CSVRQGGTEAFF

clone size: .
J gene: TRBJ1-5
CDR3 length: 17
D gene: TRBD1
V gene: TRBV30
CDR3 DNA: TGTGCCTGGAGTAGGGACAGGGTGGGTTTGGACAATCAGCCCCAGCATTTT
CDR3 protein: CAWSRDRVGLDNQPQHF

clone size: .
J gene: TRBJ2-1
CDR3 length: 13
D gene: .
V gene: TRBV30
CDR3 DNA: TGTGCCTGGATAGGGCCAGATCACAATGAGCAGTTCTTC
CDR3 protein: CAWIGPDHNEQFF

clone size: .
J gene: TRBJ1-2
CDR3 length: 15
D gene: .
V gene: TRBV6-5
CDR3 DNA: TGTGCCAGCAGTTACTCGAGGAACCAGGGTCATGGCTACACCTTC
CDR3 protein: CASSYSRNQGHGYTF

clone size: .
J gene: TRBJ2-1
CDR3 length: 15
D gene: .
V gene: TRBV27
CDR3 DNA: TGTGCCAGCAGGCTGGCGGAAGAGGGGTACAATGAGCAGTTCTTC
CDR3 protein: CASRLAEEGYNEQFF